The source of this T cell receptor beta chain is a study of beta chain features in type 1 diabetes (dated 2018 in TCRdb). Describing the broader study: Mean age, gender distribution, total cell number and subset yield did not differ between patients and healthy donors. A total of some 110 million sorted cells were examined across all samples, and a strong correlation was observed between cell number per subset and RNA yield. The study compared the TCRB repertoires of sorted circulating CD4+ T cell subsets in recently diagnosed type 1 diabetes patients with those in matched healthy donors. Whereas all 30 or so donors provided naive and central memory subsets, regulatory and stem cell-like memory subsets were isolated from just 8 patients and roughly 8 healthy donors. On the study overall, not on this receptor specifically: Because cDNA was sequenced instead of genomic DNA, highly expressing activated cells could be over-represented, though the groups showed no difference in activation or CD3 levels. Shorter templates might be favored by PCR, yet because patient and control samples were amplified and corrected together, any such skew would affect both groups equally. A moderate but significant shortening of TCRB CDR3 length was observed in type 1 diabetes patients in all four CD4+ subsets. Only small numbers of individuals were included in the HLA sub-analyses, which left unresolved whether HLA type had any influence on TCRB rearrangement. Naive, central memory and regulatory TCRB repertoires appeared to be more alike among patients than among healthy donors. At VDJ recombination sites, patients with type 1 diabetes made fewer insertions and deleted more nucleotides, a pattern implying thymic rearrangement abnormalities.

The entire isolated RNA was reverse transcribed using the High Capacity cDNA Reverse Transcription Kit, and thus expressed TCRB transcripts were sequenced. Deep immunoSEQ sequencing was applied to naive, central memory and regulatory T cell samples, giving an average of approximately 3.8 million total reads per sample. After sorted cells were lysed in RLT buffer, RNA was extracted with DNase-treated RNeasy Micro or Mini kits, with the choice depending on cell number. Each cell subset was processed on its own to prevent cross-contamination, while patient and healthy donor samples were processed together. The immunoSEQ multiplex PCR was used to amplify TCRB sequences from cDNA, yielding 87-bp fragments that span the CDR3 region. Sequencing of the amplicons was done on the Illumina HiSeq platform. Turning to the authors' computational methods: PCR bias was corrected computationally using synthetic template baselines, and reads within Hamming distance 2 were collapsed, with unmergeable singletons discarded. By aligning reads against IMGT, V, D and J genes, CDR3 length, and insertions or deletions at six rearrangement sites were assigned. Within each subset, clonotype counts were normalized to sorted cell number, and only after that were true diversity and Gini coefficients computed with the tcR R package. Repertoire sharing was quantified using the overlap coefficient calculated on TCRB nucleotide sequences. Out-of-frame TCRB sequences from naive cells were analyzed as a proxy for the pre-selection repertoire. The table comes from immuneACCESS by way of TCRdb, which keeps in-frame sequences with V and J called. Part of the clones is missing from these tables; in studies checked, under half for an unresolved V gene and the rest for unknown reasons. The V and J calls and the clone size are those of that table, but D and trimming were determined from the DNA. The sample table lists roughly 450,000 clones, roughly an eighth of them with a count of one. Approximately 0.05% of the sample is in the top ten clones.

From the cysteine through the phenylalanine, the CDR3 covers 15 amino acids. Of all the DNA, just the CDR3 is kept, 45 bases in frame from base 1. CDR1 LGHNA and CDR2 YNFKEQ are derived from the germline V gene. Trimming at the junction amounts to 1 base on V and 7 bases on J, and the germline ends lie 17 bases apart. Turning to this clone: Which antigen it targets is not known. Qualities for individual bases were not recorded, and no much larger clone is one base off.

Each donor gave one peripheral blood draw, averaging approximately 0.11 L, which was collected into heparinised tubes. A BD FACSAria II and a panel including CD45RO, CCR7, CD25, CD127, CD95 and CD27 were used to sort naive, central memory, regulatory and stem cell-like memory CD4+ T cells. A purity above 98% was achieved for all sorted populations. PBMCs were separated immediately by Lymphoprep density gradient centrifugation and were stained directly, without being cultured. So that batch effects would be minimized, each experiment stained and sorted samples in pairs, pairing one healthy donor with one patient.

Specimen: naive CD4+ T cells from blood. The cell subset or site label here, explained by the study, means: true naive CD4+ T cells. This TCR was recovered from a woman aged 18-30 years in good health. The chain is encoded by TRBV4-2 joined to TRBJ2-7, with the D call perhaps TRBD1 or TRBD2, as 5 bases match in each case. The CDR3 loop reads CASSQAGTASREQYF. The bases are TGTGCCAGCAGCCAAGCAGGGACCGCCTCGAGGGAGCAGTACTTC.